This entry lists 16 T cell receptor beta chains sequenced from one sample in a study of human T cells and chemical hapten exposure. The time point here: pre-sensitization, week 0. Treatment given: therapeutic diphenylcyclopropenone sensitization with weekly scalp DPC. One entry per CDR3 protein results from TCRdb running MiXCR on the RACE reads. The table shows approximately 260,000 distinct CDR3 sequences, with approximately 7.5% occurring only once. The sample consisted of whole blood, taken in connection with sensitization to the hapten diphenylcyclopropenone (DPC). The source of these receptors is a man aged 18 to 29 with alopecia areata. Some clones in this sample may be carry-over from other donors' samples.

This chain joins TRBV3-1 and TRBJ1-2, with no clear D. CDR3 size: 14 residues. CDR1 is LGHDT, CDR2 YNNKEL, per germline (reference sequence). V dropped 0 bases and J dropped 4 bases, with 9 bases sitting between them. The CDR3 here is CASSQDGQTYGYTF. For the CDR3, the DNA is TGTGCCAGCAGCCAAGATGGGCAGACCTATGGCTACACCTTC. Together with reference TRBV3-1 and TRBJ1-2, the CDR3 gives the full variable domain: DTAVSQTPKYLVTQMGNDKSIKCEQNLGHDTMYWYKQDSKKFLKIMFSYNNKELIINETVPNRFSPKSPDKAHLNLHINSLELGDSAVYFCASSQDGQTYGYTFGSGTRLTVV.

This chain joins TRBV6-1 and TRBJ1-1; 7 bases line up with TRBD1. The CDR3 runs to 14 residues. The V gene's germline CDR1 is MNHNS and CDR2 SASEGT. V lost 7 bases, J lost 3 bases, and 8 bases stayed unmatched. CDR3 amino acids: CASKGTELDTEAFF. The DNA of the CDR3 is TGTGCCAGCAAGGGGACAGAGTTGGACACTGAAGCTTTCTTT.

This sequence joins TRBV3-1 and TRBJ1-1; D gene uncertain. The CDR3 loop spans 13 amino acids. V lost 1 base, J lost 5 bases, and 8 bases lay in between. Germline V CDR1 and CDR2: LGHDT, YNNKEL (reference sequence). CDR3 DNA sequence: TGTGCCAGCAGCCAAGGTTCCAGGACTGAAGCTTTCTTT. Residues: CASSQGSRTEAFF.

This chain joins TRBV6-2 or TRBV6-3 and TRBJ1-5, with 9 bases matching TRBD1. The germline V gene encodes CDR1 MNHEY and CDR2 SVGEGT. This CDR3 region has 18 residues. Trimming took 0 bases from V and 3 from J; bases not matched to a gene: 9. CDR3 residues: CASSYSHRGLKVNQPQHF. DNA for the CDR3: TGTGCCAGCAGTTACTCCCACAGGGGGCTTAAGGTCAATCAGCCCCAGCATTTT.

This clonotype was counted only a few times. The rearrangement uses TRBV20-1 and TRBJ2-3, with D tentatively TRBD2 (5 bases). This CDR3 contains 15 residues. Between the trimmed V and J ends, which lost 0 bases and 5 bases, there was a span of 15 bases. From germline, CDR1 is DFQATT and CDR2 SNEGSKA (reference sequence). The CDR3 nucleotides are TGCAGTGCTAGAGATGACCAGCGGTCCCTAGATACGCAGTATTTT. Its translation: CSARDDQRSLDTQYF.

A few counts support this clonotype. The CDR3 region has the DNA TGCGCCAGCAGCTTGCTGAGAAATGGGGAAGCTTTCTTT. This gives the protein CASSLLRNGEAFF. This chain joins TRBV5-1 and TRBJ1-1; D is uncertain. V lost 1 base and J 8 bases, leaving 12 bases between the germline ends. The CDR3 has 13 amino acids. Germline V gene data show CDR1 as SGHRS and CDR2 as YFSETQ.

In this sample, this clonotype turned up many times. This sequence joins TRBV7-2 and TRBJ2-1; TRBD1 might be the D (5 bases). The germline V gene encodes CDR1 SGHTA and CDR2 FQGNSA. V lost 2 bases to trimming and J lost 3 bases, with 11 bases between them. The CDR3 runs 15 residues. CDR3 sequence (DNA): TGTGCCAGCAGCTTAACGCGACAGTACTACAATGAGCAGTTCTTC. Its translation: CASSLTRQYYNEQFF.

In this sample, this clonotype turned up many times. CDR3 protein: CASSFQPRSAGTGELFF. For the CDR3, the DNA is TGTGCCAGCAGTTTCCAGCCCCGTTCCGCTGGCACCGGGGAGCTGTTTTTT. V usage is TRBV28 and J usage is TRBJ2-2; the D is unclear. V was shortened by 3 bases and J by 4 bases, with 18 bases between the two germline ends. CDR3 length equals 17 residues. Per germline, CDR1 MDHEN and CDR2 SYDVKM.

This clonotype came up a few times. The chain is built from TRBV10-1 and TRBJ1-2, with D uncertain. Germline V gene data show CDR1 as WNHNN and CDR2 as SYGVQD (reference sequence). V lost 0 bases to trimming and J lost 3 bases, with 5 bases between them. This CDR3 region has 13 residues. CDR3 amino acids: CASSESFDYGYTF. The CDR3 region has the DNA TGCGCCAGCAGTGAGTCGTTTGACTATGGCTACACCTTC.

The chain combines TRBV19 with TRBJ2-5, with 7 positions matching TRBD2. The trim removed 6 bases at V and 5 bases at J, leaving 9 bases unmatched. Germline CDR1 reads LNHDA; CDR2 reads SQIVND (reference sequence). The CDR3 loop spans 14 amino acids. CDR3 residues: CASSSTGGTETQYF. The CDR3 DNA follows: TGTGCCAGTAGCTCTACGGGGGGTACGGAGACCCAGTACTTC.

This clonotype was seen ten or more times. The CDR3 loop is CSARSQGRNTIYF. CDR3 DNA: TGCAGTGCTAGATCCCAGGGTAGAAACACCATATATTTT. The rearrangement uses TRBV20-1 and TRBJ1-3; D perhaps matches TRBD1 (5 bases). There are 13 residues in the CDR3. Trimming left V 2 bases short and J 5 bases short, with 10 bases between. The germline CDR1 and CDR2 sequences are DFQATT and SNEGSKA (reference sequence).

This clonotype was observed at least ten times. This chain links TRBV6-2 or TRBV6-3 with TRBJ2-1; tentatively, D is TRBD1 or TRBD2 (6 bases each). Germline CDR1 is MNHEY and CDR2 is SVGEGT. Trimming removed 2 bases from V and 7 bases from J, with 21 bases in between. The length of the CDR3 is 17 residues. CDR3 protein: CASSYDRGPFPPNEQFF. As DNA, the CDR3 is TGTGCCAGCAGTTACGATCGGGGGCCTTTCCCCCCGAATGAGCAGTTCTTC.

This clonotype was observed at least ten times. This chain joins TRBV7-8 and TRBJ1-2, with D possibly being TRBD1 (6 bases). The CDR3 has 14 amino acids. Between the trimmed V and J ends, which lost 7 bases and 3 bases, there was a span of 15 bases. Germline V gene lookup returns CDR1 SGHVS and CDR2 FQNEAQ. For the CDR3, the DNA is TGTGCCAGCACCTCGTCAGGGGTTTACTATGGCTACACCTTC. Translated: CASTSSGVYYGYTF.

This clonotype was found a few times. The chain has TRBV12-3 or TRBV12-4 and TRBJ2-7; D call uncertain. There are 13 residues in the CDR3. V was shortened by 2 bases and J by 0 bases, with 5 bases between the two germline ends. The CDR3 nucleotides read TGTGCCAGCAGTTTAAGTCACTCCTACGAGCAGTACTTC. Amino acids: CASSLSHSYEQYF.

This chain joins TRBV12-3 or TRBV12-4 and TRBJ2-3; D remains ambiguous. With 5 bases removed from V and 6 bases from J, the gap between germline ends came to 9 bases. The CDR3 extends over 12 amino acids. CDR3 DNA sequence: TGTGCCAGCAGTCCGAGTATGGATACGCAGTATTTT. Amino acid sequence: CASSPSMDTQYF.

This clonotype was seen more than once but under ten times. The chain recombines TRBV6-7 with TRBJ1-5; D unresolved. TRBV6-7 is treated as an ORF (open reading frame) with a function not yet certain. The CDR3 loop spans 13 amino acids. Trimming cost V 0 bases and J 5 bases, with 5 bases left between them. The CDR3 sequence: CASSYSFDQPQHF. The CDR3 region has the DNA TGTGCCAGCAGTTACTCTTTTGATCAGCCCCAGCATTTT.